This is a list of T cell receptor beta chains from one sample in a study of PD-L1 blockade in urothelial cancer. Using immunoSEQ multiplex PCR, the repertoire was profiled, and TCRdb retains in-frame clones only, with some absent. The sample lists some 120,000 clones, 75% to 90% occurring once. Source: PBMCs, taken around atezolizumab (anti-PD-L1) treatment. These receptors were taken from a man in his 60s with urothelial cancer. CDR3s leave out the opening cysteine and the closing phenylalanine or tryptophan.

>TRBJ2-5|TRBV29-1
SVGRTGDVQETQY
>TRBJ2-2|TRBV10-1
ASSLAGDAGELF
>TRBJ1-6|TRBV7-9
ASSSGTGHNSPLH
>TRBJ2-3|TRBV28
ASSPTGRGLTDTQY
>TRBJ1-5|TRBV6-6
ASSYSNSFSNQPQH
>TRBJ1-2|TRBV19
ASKRPSWVGYT
>TRBJ2-7|TRBV10-3
AIRETGVSYEQY
>TRBJ1-1|TRBV27
ASSLGRVNTEAF
>TRBJ2-5|TRBV4-3
ASSQAYWSEETQY
>TRBJ2-3|TRBV5-1
ASSLGTGTTDTQY
>TRBJ1-2|TRBV5-6
ASSPGNYGYT
>TRBJ1-4|TRBV5-5
ASSFGQKSNEKLF
>TRBJ1-5|TRBV25-1
ASSDGGNQPQH
>TRBJ2-1|TRBV7-3
ASSLNRGTGNEQF
>TRBJ1-5|TRBV19
ASSSGTYSNQPQH
>TRBJ2-5|TRBV13
ASSFGQETQY
>TRBJ2-2|TRBV15
ATSRPRGTGELF
>TRBJ2-3|TRBV19
ASSIDPPGGYSTDTQY
>TRBJ2-1|TRBV10-1
ASSELAGNEQF
>TRBJ2-2|TRBV5-4
AHGVGPGELF
>TRBJ1-2|TRBV30
AWRQGEGYT
>TRBJ2-2|TRBV6-6
ASVATNTGELF
>TRBJ2-3|TRBV7-2
ASSLVSTTTDTQY
>TRBJ2-4|TRBV6-6
ASSSHSYGAKNIQY
>TRBJ2-7|TRBV6-1
ASSDLGTVREGSYEQY
>TRBJ1-3|TRBV27
ASSLEGRTGNTIY
>TRBJ1-1|TRBV9
ASSVISGGITEAF
>TRBJ2-1|TRBV9
ASNGGRGVDEQF
>TRBJ1-2|TRBV19
ASKDRANYGYT
>TRBJ1-2|TRBV6-6
ATSQEDYGYT
>TRBJ1-5|TRBV21-1
ASTPGGGWNQPQH
>TRBJ1-5|TRBV2
ASSEAPGRGQPQH
>TRBJ2-7|TRBV5-1
ASSLALGQGYEQY
>TRBJ2-5|TRBV27
ASSLGGPEETQY
>TRBJ1-1|TRBV7-6
ASSLAAGTEAF
>TRBJ2-3|TRBV6-1
ASRPLAGVGDTQY
>TRBJ2-6|TRBV27
ASSLRTSGSVPSGANVLT
>TRBJ2-3|TRBV28
ASSLQLSSTDTQY
>TRBJ2-2|TRBV7-2
ASHTGGRWTGELF
>TRBJ2-1|TRBV7-2
ASSDTVASYNEQF
>TRBJ1-1|TRBV18
ASRILTTGPNTEAF
>TRBJ2-1|TRBV11-2
ASSFQRGQNNEQF
>TRBJ1-3|TRBV11-2
ASGAGAGNTIY
>TRBJ1-2|TRBV23-1
ASSQGRVGALGGYT
>TRBJ1-1|TRBV4-3
ASSQAGGGFFTEAF
>TRBJ1-5|TRBV28
ASSQTGNQPQH
>TRBJ2-1|TRBV2
ASKEGQVPYNEQF
>TRBJ2-5|TRBV30
ALNAGAKTQY
>TRBJ2-7|TRBV6-5
ASSYSGVEQY
>TRBJ1-1|TRBV29-1
SVEVQVNTEAF
>TRBJ2-5|TRBV9
ASSVRTGETQY
>TRBJ1-5|TRBV7-6
ASSHAGGDQPQH
>TRBJ1-5|TRBV5-8
ASSLVGRNGVQPQH
>TRBJ1-2|TRBV19
ASSIVSGTGKGYT
>TRBJ2-5|TRBV18
ASSPQGVQETQY